This entry is about one T cell receptor beta chain. This sample was included in a study of human T cells and chemical hapten exposure. The CDR3 covers 15 residues. Per germline, CDR1 SGHNT and CDR2 YENEEA. J gave up 4 bases and V 2 bases, and 6 bases lay outside the gene matches. TCRdb ran MiXCR on the RACE reads and lists one entry per CDR3 protein. Of 95,000 to 100,000 distinct CDR3 sequences listed, 9.5% to 15% were seen once; the top ten hold approximately 2.1%. Time point denoted: patch test 1, 2 weeks after DPC sensitization. Treatment indicated: therapeutic diphenylcyclopropenone sensitization with weekly scalp DPC.

The V and J genes are TRBV11-3 and TRBJ2-5, with 8 bases fitting TRBD2. This TCR derives from a middle-aged woman with alopecia areata. Some clones in this sample may be carry-over from other donors' samples. The source material was whole blood, sampled in connection with sensitization to the hapten diphenylcyclopropenone (DPC). CDR3 nucleotides: TGTGCCAGCAGCTTAACGGGAGGGCCTATAGAGACCCAGTACTTC. It translates to CASSLTGGPIETQYF.